This T cell receptor beta chain was recorded in a study of tumor-infiltrating lymphocytes in primary liver carcinoma. About the research overall: Samples returned roughly 3.5 to 7.5 million productive TCRbeta reads each. Read depth did not differ significantly between tissue types.

Out of unsorted whole blood came the blood RNA, and germline DNA was extracted as well. Among the patients, all had chronic HBV infection and none had been treated. Study-wide results and caveats: Without sorting, CD4+ versus CD8+ T cell repertoires were not compared. A significantly higher top-250-clone fraction was recorded for tumors than for blood (p = 0.039).

As concerns this clonotype: The antigen is unknown.

Trimming removed 6 bases at V and 4 bases at J, with 9 bases between. This CDR3 contains 12 residues. In germline, CDR1 is MDHEN, CDR2 SYDVKM. The input was 500 ng total RNA; TCR beta cDNA was made from it with a constant-region primer. Library construction for TCR beta comprised three nested multiplex PCR rounds performed with slightly modified ARM-PCR. A C-beta reverse primer and TRBV1-TRBV30 forward primers served in each of the first two PCR rounds, at approximately 10 cycles apiece. TCRdb itself ran the multiplex PCR reads through MiXCR, one entry per CDR3 protein. The sample lists just over 300,000 distinct CDR3 sequences; around 50% were seen once.

The rearrangement joins TRBV28 to TRBJ2-5; no clear D gene. What was sequenced was peripheral blood. This clonotype was sampled from a woman aged 25-40 years with primary liver carcinoma and hepatitis B virus infection. In DNA, the CDR3 is TGTGCCAGCAGCCTTAACCCAGAGACCCAGTACTTC. Protein: CASSLNPETQYF.